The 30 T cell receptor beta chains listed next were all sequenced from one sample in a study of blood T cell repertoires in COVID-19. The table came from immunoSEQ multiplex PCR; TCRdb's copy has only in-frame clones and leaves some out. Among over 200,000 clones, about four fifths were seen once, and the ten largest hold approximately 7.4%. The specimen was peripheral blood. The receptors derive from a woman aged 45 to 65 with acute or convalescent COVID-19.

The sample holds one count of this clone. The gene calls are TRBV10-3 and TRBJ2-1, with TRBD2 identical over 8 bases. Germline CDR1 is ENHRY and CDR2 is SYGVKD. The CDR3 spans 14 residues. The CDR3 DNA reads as TGTGCTCTAGGGGGGGTAGCGGGAATTGATGAGCAGTTCTTC. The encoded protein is CALGGVAGIDEQFF.

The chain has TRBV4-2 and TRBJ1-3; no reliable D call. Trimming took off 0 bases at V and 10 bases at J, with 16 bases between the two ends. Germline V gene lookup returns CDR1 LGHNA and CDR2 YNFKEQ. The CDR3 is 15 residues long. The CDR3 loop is CASSQEATGKYTIYF. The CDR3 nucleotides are TGTGCCAGCAGCCAAGAGGCGACGGGGAAGTATACCATATATTTT.

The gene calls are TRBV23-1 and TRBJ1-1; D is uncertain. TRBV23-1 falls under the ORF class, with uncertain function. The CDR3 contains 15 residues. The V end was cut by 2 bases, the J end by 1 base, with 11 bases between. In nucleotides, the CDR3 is TGCGCCAGCAGTCAAGTGGAGGGAGGGAACACTGAAGCTTTCTTT. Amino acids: CASSQVEGGNTEAFF.

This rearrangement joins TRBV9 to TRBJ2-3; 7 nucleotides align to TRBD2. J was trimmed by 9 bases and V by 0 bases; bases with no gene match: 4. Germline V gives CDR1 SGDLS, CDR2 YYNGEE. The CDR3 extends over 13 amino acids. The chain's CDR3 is CASSVVGGVTQYF. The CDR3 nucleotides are TGTGCCAGCAGCGTAGTGGGAGGGGTCACGCAGTATTTT.

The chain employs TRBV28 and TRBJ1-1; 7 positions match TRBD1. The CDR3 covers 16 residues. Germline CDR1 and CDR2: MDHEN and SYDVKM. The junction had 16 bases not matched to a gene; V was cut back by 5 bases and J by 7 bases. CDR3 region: CASSPMGSEGALEAFF. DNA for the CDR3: TGTGCCAGCAGTCCAATGGGGAGTGAGGGGGCTCTTGAAGCTTTCTTT.

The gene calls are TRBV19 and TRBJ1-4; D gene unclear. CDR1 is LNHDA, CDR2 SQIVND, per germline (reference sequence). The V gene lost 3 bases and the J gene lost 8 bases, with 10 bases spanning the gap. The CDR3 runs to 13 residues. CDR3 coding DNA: TGTGCCAGTAGTATTGACCGGGGAGAAAAACTGTTTTTT. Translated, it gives CASSIDRGEKLFF.

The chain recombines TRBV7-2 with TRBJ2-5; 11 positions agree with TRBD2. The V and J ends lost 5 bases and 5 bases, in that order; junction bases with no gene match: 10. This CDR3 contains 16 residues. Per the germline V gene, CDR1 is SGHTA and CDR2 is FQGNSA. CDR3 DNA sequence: TGTGCCAGCAGCGTTCCTACTAGCGGGAGTAGGGAGACCCAGTACTTC. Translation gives CASSVPTSGSRETQYF.

The CDR3 bases are TGTGCCAGCAGTTTGGGGAAGCGGGAGGGCCATGAGCAGTTCTTC. Translated, it gives CASSLGKREGHEQFF. The V call is TRBV28, the J call TRBJ2-1; the match to TRBD2 covers 10 bases. The CDR3 has 15 residues. CDR1 is MDHEN, CDR2 SYDVKM, per germline. V trimming: 3 bases; J trimming: 8 bases; junction bases outside the gene matches: 7. Together with reference TRBV28 and TRBJ2-1, the CDR3 gives the full variable domain: DVKVTQSSRYLVKRTGEKVFLECVQDMDHENMFWYRQDPGLGLRLIYFSYDVKMKEKGDIPEGYSVSREKKERFSLILESASTNQTSMYLCASSLGKREGHEQFFGPGTRLTVL.

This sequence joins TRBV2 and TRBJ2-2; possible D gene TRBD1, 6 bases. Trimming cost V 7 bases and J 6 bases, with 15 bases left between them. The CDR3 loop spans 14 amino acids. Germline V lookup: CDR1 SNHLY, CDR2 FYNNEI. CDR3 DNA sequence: TGTGCCAGCACCGCTTCACAGGGCCCCGGGGAGCTGTTTTTT. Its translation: CASTASQGPGELFF.

The CDR3 region is CASSKRETYNEQFF. The CDR3 DNA follows: TGTGCCAGCAGTAAGCGGGAGACCTACAATGAGCAGTTCTTC. This chain joins TRBV2 and TRBJ2-1; 8 positions agree with TRBD2. The germline CDR1 and CDR2 sequences are SNHLY and FYNNEI. With V trimmed by 5 bases and J by 2 bases, 2 bases remained unmatched. The CDR3 is made up of 14 amino acids. The entire variable domain, with the rest obtained from reference TRBV2 and TRBJ2-1, is as follows: EPEVTQTPSHQVTQMGQEVILRCVPISNHLYFYWYRQILGQKVEFLVSFYNNEISEKSEIFDDQFSVERPDGSNFTLKIRSTKLEDSAMYFCASSKRETYNEQFFGPGTRLTVL.

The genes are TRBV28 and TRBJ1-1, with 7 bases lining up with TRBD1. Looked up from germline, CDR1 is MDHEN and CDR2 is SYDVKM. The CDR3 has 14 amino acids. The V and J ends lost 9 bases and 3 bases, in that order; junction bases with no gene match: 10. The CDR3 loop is CASVGGQLYTEAFF. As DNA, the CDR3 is TGTGCCAGTGTCGGGGGACAGCTATACACTGAAGCTTTCTTT. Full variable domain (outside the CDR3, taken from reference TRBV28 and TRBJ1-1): DVKVTQSSRYLVKRTGEKVFLECVQDMDHENMFWYRQDPGLGLRLIYFSYDVKMKEKGDIPEGYSVSREKKERFSLILESASTNQTSMYLCASVGGQLYTEAFFGQGTRLTVV.

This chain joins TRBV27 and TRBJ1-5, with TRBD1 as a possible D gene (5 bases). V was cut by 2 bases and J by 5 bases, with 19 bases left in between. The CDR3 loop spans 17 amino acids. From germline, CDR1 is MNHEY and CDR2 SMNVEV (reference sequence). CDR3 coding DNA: TGTGCCAGCAGTTTACATATGCCGGGACTAGGCGATCAGCCCCAGCATTTT. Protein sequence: CASSLHMPGLGDQPQHF.

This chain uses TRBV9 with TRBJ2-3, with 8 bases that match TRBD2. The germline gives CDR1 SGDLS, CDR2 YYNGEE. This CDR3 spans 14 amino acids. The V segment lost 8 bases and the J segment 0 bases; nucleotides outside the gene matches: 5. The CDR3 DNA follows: TGTGCCAGTTCACTAGCGGCTAGCACAGATACGCAGTATTTT. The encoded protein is CASSLAASTDTQYF.

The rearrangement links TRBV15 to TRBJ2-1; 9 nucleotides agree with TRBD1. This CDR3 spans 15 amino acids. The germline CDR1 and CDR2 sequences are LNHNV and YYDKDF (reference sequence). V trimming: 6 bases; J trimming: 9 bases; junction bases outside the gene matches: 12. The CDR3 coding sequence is TGTGCCACCAGGCTGTCCGGACAGGGGCGGGGTGAGCAGTTCTTC. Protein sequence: CATRLSGQGRGEQFF.

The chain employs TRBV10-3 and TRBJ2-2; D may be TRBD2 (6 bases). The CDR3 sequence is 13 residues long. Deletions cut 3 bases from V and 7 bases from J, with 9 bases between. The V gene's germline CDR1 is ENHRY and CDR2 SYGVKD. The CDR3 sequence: CAISEREVGELFF. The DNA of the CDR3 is TGTGCCATCAGTGAAAGGGAGGTCGGGGAGCTGTTTTTT.

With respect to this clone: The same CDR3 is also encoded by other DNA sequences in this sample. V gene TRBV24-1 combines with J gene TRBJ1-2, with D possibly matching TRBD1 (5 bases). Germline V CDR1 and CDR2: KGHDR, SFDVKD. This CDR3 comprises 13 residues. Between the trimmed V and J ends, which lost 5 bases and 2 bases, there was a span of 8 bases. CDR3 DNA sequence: TGTGCCACCAGTGGGGGGGGGAACTATGGCTACACCTTC. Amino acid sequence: CATSGGGNYGYTF.

The CDR3 spells CASSPWGAGANVLTF. DNA for the CDR3: TGTGCCAGCAGCCCTTGGGGGGCTGGGGCCAACGTCCTGACTTTC. The rearrangement uses TRBV14 and TRBJ2-6, with D perhaps matching TRBD2 (6 bases). The germline V gene has CDR1 SGHDN and CDR2 FVKESK. This CDR3 has 15 amino acids. Trimming cost V 4 bases and J 2 bases, with 9 bases left between them. Variable domain in full (rest from reference TRBV14 and TRBJ2-6): EAGVTQFPSHSVIEKGQTVTLRCDPISGHDNLYWYRRVMGKEIKFLLHFVKESKQDESGMPNNRFLAERTGGTYSTLKVQPAELEDSGVYFCASSPWGAGANVLTFGAGSRLTVL.

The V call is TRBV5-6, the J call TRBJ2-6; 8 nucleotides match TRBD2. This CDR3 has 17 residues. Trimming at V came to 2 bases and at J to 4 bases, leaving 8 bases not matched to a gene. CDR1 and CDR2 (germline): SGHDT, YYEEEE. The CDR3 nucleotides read TGTGCCAGCAGCTTAAGCGGGAGAGTCACCGGGGCCAACGTCCTGACTTTC. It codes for CASSLSGRVTGANVLTF.

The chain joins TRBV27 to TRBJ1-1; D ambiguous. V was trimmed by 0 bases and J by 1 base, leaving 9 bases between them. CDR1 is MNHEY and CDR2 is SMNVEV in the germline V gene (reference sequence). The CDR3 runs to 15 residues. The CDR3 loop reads CASSLSAAANTEAFF. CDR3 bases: TGTGCCAGCAGTTTATCAGCAGCGGCGAACACTGAAGCTTTCTTT.

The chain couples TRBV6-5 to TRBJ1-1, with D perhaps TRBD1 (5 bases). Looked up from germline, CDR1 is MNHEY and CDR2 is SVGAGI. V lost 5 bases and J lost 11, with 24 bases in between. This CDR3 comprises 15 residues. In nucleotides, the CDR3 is TGTGCCAGCAGTCCTCCTACTACGAGACAGATAAACGCTTTCTTT. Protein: CASSPPTTRQINAFF.

Written as DNA, the CDR3 is TGTGCCAGCCCCGAAATCCGTGACAGGGGGCAAACTGAAGCTTTCTTT. The encoded protein is CASPEIRDRGQTEAFF. The chain joins TRBV2 to TRBJ1-1, with 10 bases matching TRBD1. This CDR3 comprises 16 residues. Germline CDR1 and CDR2: SNHLY and FYNNEI. Trimming removed 8 bases from V and 5 bases from J; junction bases left unmatched: 14.

CDR3 protein: CASSVTGLSSYEQYF. The CDR3 DNA follows: TGTGCCAGCAGTGTGACAGGGCTTAGCTCCTACGAGCAGTACTTC. J is TRBJ2-7 and V is TRBV28; 7 bases agree with TRBD1. The J segment lost 0 bases and the V segment lost 5 bases, leaving 7 bases of the junction unmatched. The CDR3 loop spans 15 amino acids. Per germline, CDR1 MDHEN and CDR2 SYDVKM.

Here the CDR3 reads CATSRDKGLDFNNEQFF. In DNA, the CDR3 is TGTGCCACCAGCAGAGATAAAGGACTAGATTTTAACAATGAGCAGTTCTTC. V usage is TRBV15 and J usage is TRBJ2-1, with 7 positions matching TRBD2. The V gene's germline CDR1 is LNHNV and CDR2 YYDKDF (reference sequence). After removal of 0 bases from V and 5 bases from J, the junction contained 10 bases not matched to a gene. This CDR3 has 17 residues.

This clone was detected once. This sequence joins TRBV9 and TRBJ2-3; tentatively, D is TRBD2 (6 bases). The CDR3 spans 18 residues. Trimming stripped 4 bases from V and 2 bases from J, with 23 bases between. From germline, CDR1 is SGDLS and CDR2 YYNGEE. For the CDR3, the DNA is TGTGCCAGCAGCCTTGAGGAGGGCCCCCCGAGCGTCACAGATACGCAGTATTTT. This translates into CASSLEEGPPSVTDTQYF.

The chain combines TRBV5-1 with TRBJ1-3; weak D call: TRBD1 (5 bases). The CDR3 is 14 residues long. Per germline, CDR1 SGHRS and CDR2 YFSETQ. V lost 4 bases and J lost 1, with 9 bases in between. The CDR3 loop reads CASSPRGSGNTIYF. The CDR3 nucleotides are TGCGCCAGCAGCCCCCGGGGGTCTGGAAACACCATATATTTT.

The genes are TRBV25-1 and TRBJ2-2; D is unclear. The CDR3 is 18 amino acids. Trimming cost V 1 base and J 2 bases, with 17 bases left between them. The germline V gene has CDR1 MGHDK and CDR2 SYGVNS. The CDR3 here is CASSESGGLFPNTGELFF. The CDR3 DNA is TGTGCCAGCAGTGAATCTGGTGGGCTTTTCCCCAACACCGGGGAGCTGTTTTTT.

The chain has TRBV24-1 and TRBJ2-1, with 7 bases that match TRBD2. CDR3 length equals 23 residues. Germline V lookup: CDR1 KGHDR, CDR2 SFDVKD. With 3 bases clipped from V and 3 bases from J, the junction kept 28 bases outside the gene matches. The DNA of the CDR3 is TGTGCCACCAGTGATCGATGGTCTTTACAAATGGGGGGGATAGCAACAATCTACAATGAGCAGTTCTTC. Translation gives CATSDRWSLQMGGIATIYNEQFF.

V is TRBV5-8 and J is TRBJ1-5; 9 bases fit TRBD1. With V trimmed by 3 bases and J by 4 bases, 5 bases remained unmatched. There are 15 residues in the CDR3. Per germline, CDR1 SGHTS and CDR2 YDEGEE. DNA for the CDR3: TGTGCCAGCAGCTCCGGGACAGGGTGGAATCAGCCCCAGCATTTT. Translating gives CASSSGTGWNQPQHF.

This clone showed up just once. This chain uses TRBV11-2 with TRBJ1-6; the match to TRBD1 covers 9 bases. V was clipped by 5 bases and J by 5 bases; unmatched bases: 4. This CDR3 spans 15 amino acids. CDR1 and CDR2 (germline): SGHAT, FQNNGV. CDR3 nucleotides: TGTGCCAGCAGCATAAGACAGGGGGATAATTCACCCCTCCACTTT. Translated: CASSIRQGDNSPLHF. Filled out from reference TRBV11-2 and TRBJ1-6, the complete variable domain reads EAGVAQSPRYKIIEKRQSVAFWCNPISGHATLYWYQQILGQGPKLLIQFQNNGVVDDSQLPKDRFSAERLKGVDSTLKIQPAKLEDSAVYLCASSIRQGDNSPLHFGNGTRLTVT.

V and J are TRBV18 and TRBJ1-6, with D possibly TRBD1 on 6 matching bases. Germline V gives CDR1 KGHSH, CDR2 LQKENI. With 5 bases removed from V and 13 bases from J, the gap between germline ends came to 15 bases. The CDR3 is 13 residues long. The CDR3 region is CASSAGELVPLHF. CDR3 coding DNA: TGTGCCAGCTCAGCAGGGGAGTTGGTTCCCCTCCACTTT.